This TCR beta chain originates from a study of neurological immune-mediated disorders. For the study at large: Among about 35 multiple sclerosis patients, around 30 were relapsing-remitting and 3 were secondary progressive.

Overall study results and limits: TCR-beta repertoires seemed private in all groups, with no expanded CDR3 amino acid sequences shared.

This clonotype has at least ten counts. The antigen is unknown. Unsorted libraries were prepared from 2 million PBMCs held at -80 C. TCRdb redid the calling of the 5' RACE reads with MiXCR, one entry per CDR3 protein. The sample lists 50,000 or so distinct CDR3 sequences; around 3.1% were seen once. CDR1 is DFQATT and CDR2 is SNEGSKA in the germline V gene (reference sequence). This CDR3 spans 15 amino acids. V was clipped by 5 bases and J by 3 bases; unmatched bases: 8. What was sequenced was PBMCs. The chain employs TRBV20-1 and TRBJ2-3; 10 bases map to TRBD1. The receptor was isolated from a man aged 35-49 years with multiple sclerosis. The CDR3 spells CSAGYGQGGTDTQYF. Here the CDR3 DNA reads TGCAGTGCTGGATATGGACAGGGGGGGACAGATACGCAGTATTTT.